The present T cell receptor (beta chain) was sequenced within a study of shared clonotypes between healthy human individuals. Whole-study context: Aged between 18 and 49, the donors were two women and three men.

V was pared by 0 bases and J by 0 bases, with 6 bases between. The V gene's germline CDR1 is SGHVS and CDR2 FNYEAQ. This CDR3 is 15 amino acids long. In the source study's methods: There were no quality scores in the junction-only immunoSEQ sequences, so filtering differed. Only in-frame clones appear in the TCRdb table, and some are missing; sequencing was by immunoSEQ multiplex PCR. D and trimming come from the DNA, and the V and J calls and clone size come from that table. The data show fewer than 600,000 clones, roughly 79% seen once. The clonotype comes from a middle-aged woman in good health. Some clones in this sample may be carry-over from other donors' samples. Sequenced material: PBMCs. The chain couples TRBV7-6 to TRBJ1-3; D not certain. This chain's CDR3 is CASSLARVSGNTIYF. CDR3 DNA sequence: TGTGCCAGCAGCTTAGCGAGGGTCTCTGGAAACACCATATATTTT.